This passage covers 21 T cell receptor beta chains from one sample sequenced in a study of T-cell reconstitution after alpha-beta-depleted transplantation in children. Unique molecular identifiers were incorporated when the TCRbeta library was constructed. TCRdb re-called the PCR reads with MiXCR, one entry per CDR3 protein. This sample has about 510,000 distinct CDR3 sequences, with 9.5% to 12% found just once. Material: PBMCs, mostly from graft donor cells, obtained 180 days after TCRalphabeta/CD19-depleted stem cell transplant. Receptors were obtained from a female patient under 10 years old who had a stem cell transplant for aplastic anemia, so the T cells may come from the graft donor.

The CDR3 here is CASSSRSRGNTIYF. The CDR3 bases are TGTGCCAGCAGCTCCCGAAGTCGGGGAAACACCATATATTTT. The rearrangement links TRBV7-2 to TRBJ1-3; D unclear. CDR3 length: 14 amino acids. The V end lost 4 bases, the J end lost 4 bases, and 11 bases lay between the germline ends. Germline CDR1 and CDR2: SGHTA and FQGNSA.

This clonotype was detected a few times. This sequence joins TRBV28 and TRBJ2-7, with D maybe TRBD1 (6 bases). Trimming removed 6 bases at V and 4 bases at J, with 16 bases between. The germline CDR1 and CDR2 sequences are MDHEN and SYDVKM. The CDR3 is 14 residues long. For the CDR3, the DNA is TGTGCCAGCAGCGTAGCCGGGACAACTTACGAGCAGTACTTC. Protein: CASSVAGTTYEQYF.

This clonotype was recorded a few times. V usage is TRBV11-1 and J usage is TRBJ1-6, with a possible D match to TRBD1 (5 bases). The CDR3 is 18 amino acids. Trimming pared 4 bases from V and 1 base from J, leaving 17 bases between. Germline V gene lookup returns CDR1 SGHAT and CDR2 FQDESV (reference sequence). CDR3 region: CASSSEDRWGSYNSPLHF. Here the CDR3 DNA reads TGTGCCAGCAGCTCAGAGGATAGGTGGGGGTCCTATAATTCACCCCTCCACTTT.

The CDR3 nucleotides read TGTGCTGTGGGACAGGGATCTCCCCAGCATTTT. Residues: CAVGQGSPQHF. This chain joins TRBV12-3 or TRBV12-4 and TRBJ1-5, with 9 bases matching TRBD1. CDR3 size: 11 residues.

The table lists this clonotype with a few counts. The chain recombines TRBV9 with TRBJ1-1; D is unresolved. V lost 4 bases and J 3 bases, leaving 10 bases between the germline ends. The CDR3 contains 13 residues. Germline V gene lookup returns CDR1 SGDLS and CDR2 YYNGEE. The CDR3 DNA reads as TGTGCCAGCAGCAGAGAGGCTTACACTGAAGCTTTCTTT. Protein sequence: CASSREAYTEAFF.

The chain has TRBV28 and TRBJ1-4; possible D gene TRBD1, 6 bases. CDR1 and CDR2 (germline): MDHEN, SYDVKM. V dropped 8 bases and J dropped 7 bases, with 20 bases sitting between them. This CDR3 has 15 residues. The CDR3 is CASSTTGIGGEKLFF. The CDR3 region has the DNA TGTGCCAGCTCCACCACAGGGATAGGGGGTGAAAAACTGTTTTTT.

This clonotype occurred many times. This rearrangement joins TRBV5-1 to TRBJ2-7; TRBD2 matches at 9 bases. Germline CDR1 is SGHRS and CDR2 is YFSETQ. V lost 0 bases and J lost 4; bases outside the gene matches: 2. The CDR3 is 14 amino acids. CDR3 in DNA: TGCGCCAGCAGCTTGGGAACTAGCGGGTACGAGCAGTACGTC. Protein product: CASSLGTSGYEQYV.

A remark on this clonotype: This CDR3 is missing its conserved last phenylalanine or tryptophan, likely due to a read error. V gene TRBV5-1 combines with J gene TRBJ2-1, with D uncertain. The CDR3 sequence is 12 residues long. V was trimmed by 4 bases and J by 7 bases, leaving 9 bases between them. Germline lookup yields CDR1 SGHRS and CDR2 YFSETQ. The CDR3 sequence is CASSRSRNEQFL. In DNA form, the CDR3 reads TGCGCCAGCAGCCGCTCGCGGAATGAGCAGTTCTTG.

This clonotype has only a few counts. The chain combines TRBV4-3 with TRBJ1-5, with D perhaps matching TRBD1 (6 bases). Trimming stripped 0 bases from V and 7 bases from J, with 10 bases between. The CDR3 is 14 amino acids. The germline gives CDR1 LGHNA, CDR2 YSLEER. The CDR3 DNA sequence: TGCGCCAGCAGCCAAGATGGGGGCAGCCAGCCCCAGCATTTT. Its translation: CASSQDGGSQPQHF.

This clonotype was found a few times. The chain recombines TRBV12-3 or TRBV12-4 with TRBJ2-1; D unclear. V lost 5 bases to trimming and J lost 8 bases, with 16 bases between them. CDR3 size: 14 residues. This chain's CDR3 is CASSPSPTVDEQFF. The CDR3 DNA reads as TGTGCCAGCAGTCCCTCCCCTACGGTGGATGAGCAGTTCTTC.

This clonotype came up many times. This sequence joins TRBV20-1 and TRBJ1-5; maybe TRBD1 (6 bases). This CDR3 is built from 14 residues. Trimming pared 6 bases from V and 2 bases from J, leaving 14 bases between. Germline CDR1 DFQATT, CDR2 SNEGSKA (reference sequence). The CDR3, as DNA: TGCAGTGCGGGGGACACCCGACGCAATCAGCCCCAGCATTTT. It specifies CSAGDTRRNQPQHF.

This clonotype was picked up many times. V usage is TRBV18 and J usage is TRBJ2-5; D might be TRBD1 (6 bases). The CDR3 spans 13 residues. Per the germline V gene, CDR1 is KGHSH and CDR2 is LQKENI. The V and J ends lost 6 bases and 1 base respectively, with 9 bases between them. The CDR3 coding sequence is TGTGCCAGCTCCCAGGGGAGCCAAGAGACCCAGTACTTC. This encodes CASSQGSQETQYF.

This clonotype was detected only a few times. The CDR3 nucleotides are TGTGCCAGCAGTTTAGTCCCGGGACAGGGGTTCCAAGAGACCCAGTACTTC. This codes for CASSLVPGQGFQETQYF. The chain recombines TRBV28 with TRBJ2-5; TRBD1 agrees at 10 bases. Germline trimming cut 2 bases from V and 1 base from J; bases unmatched to any gene: 7. CDR3 length: 17 residues. The V gene's germline CDR1 is MDHEN and CDR2 SYDVKM.

The CDR3, as DNA: TGTGCCAGCAGTTTGGCTAGCGGGGGGTGGACCCAGTACTTC. Its protein is CASSLASGGWTQYF. V gene TRBV12-3 or TRBV12-4 combines with J gene TRBJ2-5; 11 bases match TRBD2. V was pared by 3 bases and J by 7 bases, with 4 bases of the junction left unmatched. This CDR3 has 14 residues.

This clonotype was seen a handful of times. The CDR3 nucleotides read TGCAGTCCCCACGATCAGGGGATAGGCAACTACGAGCAGTACTTC. This translates into CSPHDQGIGNYEQYF. This chain uses TRBV20-1 with TRBJ2-7, with D perhaps matching TRBD1 (6 bases). The germline V and J ends were trimmed by 8 bases and 3 bases, with 23 bases remaining between them. CDR1 DFQATT and CDR2 SNEGSKA come from the germline V gene (reference sequence). The CDR3 sequence is 15 residues long.

The sample holds a few counts of this clonotype. This chain connects TRBV24-1 to TRBJ2-2; TRBD1 agrees at 12 bases. The CDR3 spans 18 residues. V was pared by 9 bases and J by 0 bases, with 10 bases of the junction left unmatched. Germline values: CDR1 KGHDR, CDR2 SFDVKD. The CDR3 region is CATGTGGSIPANTGELFF. The DNA for the CDR3 is TGTGCCACCGGGACAGGGGGCTCCATACCCGCGAACACCGGGGAGCTGTTTTTT.

The chain combines TRBV7-6 with TRBJ2-6, with TRBD1 matching 7 bases. Trimming took 5 bases from V and 1 from J; bases not matched to a gene: 14. The germline gives CDR1 SGHVS, CDR2 FNYEAQ. The CDR3 contains 19 residues. DNA for the CDR3: TGTGCCAGCAGCAACCGGGACAGAGGGTCCGGGTCTGGGGCCAACGTCCTGACTTTC. Residues: CASSNRDRGSGSGANVLTF.

V usage is TRBV3-1 and J usage is TRBJ2-1; TRBD2 agrees at 8 bases. CDR1 and CDR2 from the germline V gene are LGHDT and YNNKEL (reference sequence). This CDR3 is 16 amino acids long. V trimming: 4 bases; J trimming: 12 bases; junction bases outside the gene matches: 17. The CDR3 here is CASSPIHTGGPSGQFF. For the CDR3, the DNA is TGTGCCAGCAGCCCCATTCATACGGGAGGGCCGAGTGGGCAGTTCTTC.

This clonotype was found a few times. The J gene is TRBJ1-1, the V gene TRBV14; TRBD1 aligns across 9 bases. CDR1 SGHDN and CDR2 FVKESK come from the germline V gene. J was trimmed by 5 bases and V by 3 bases; bases with no gene match: 13. This CDR3 spans 17 amino acids. CDR3 region: CASSQYTGQGSRTEAFF. The CDR3 nucleotides read TGTGCCAGCAGCCAGTATACCGGACAGGGGAGCCGGACTGAAGCTTTCTTT.

DNA of the CDR3: TGTGCCAGCAGTCAACCGGGACCCATCTCCACCGGGGAGCTGTTTTTT. It encodes CASSQPGPISTGELFF. The rearrangement joins TRBV6-1 to TRBJ2-2, with D perhaps matching TRBD1 or TRBD2 (5 bases each). The CDR3 length is 16 residues. Looked up from germline, CDR1 is MNHNS and CDR2 is SASEGT. The V and J ends lost 5 bases and 4 bases respectively, with 17 bases between them.

V gene TRBV6-5 combines with J gene TRBJ1-6; D is ambiguous. Germline CDR1 MNHEY, CDR2 SVGAGI. The CDR3 totals 13 residues. Trimming took 2 bases from V and 5 from J, leaving 4 bases between them. CDR3 nucleotides: TGTGCCAGCAGTTACAAGAATAATTCACCCCTCCACTTT. Residues: CASSYKNNSPLHF.